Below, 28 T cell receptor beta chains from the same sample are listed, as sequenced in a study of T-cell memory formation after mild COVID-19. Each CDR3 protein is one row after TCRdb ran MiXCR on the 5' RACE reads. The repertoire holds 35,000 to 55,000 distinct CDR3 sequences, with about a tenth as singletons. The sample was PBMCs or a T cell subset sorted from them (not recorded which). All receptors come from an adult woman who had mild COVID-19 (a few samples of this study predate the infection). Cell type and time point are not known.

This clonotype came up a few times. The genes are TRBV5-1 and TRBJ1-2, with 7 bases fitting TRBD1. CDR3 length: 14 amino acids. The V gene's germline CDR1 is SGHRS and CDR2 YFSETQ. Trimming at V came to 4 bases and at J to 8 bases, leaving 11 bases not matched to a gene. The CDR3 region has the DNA TGCGCCAGCAGCACCCGGGACAGCGTTTCGGGCTACACCTTC. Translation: CASSTRDSVSGYTF.

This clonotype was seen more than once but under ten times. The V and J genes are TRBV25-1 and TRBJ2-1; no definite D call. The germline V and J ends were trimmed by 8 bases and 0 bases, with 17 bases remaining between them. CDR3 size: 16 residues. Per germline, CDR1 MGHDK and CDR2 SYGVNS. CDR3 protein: CASLTSDPSSYNEQFF. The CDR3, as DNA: TGTGCCAGCCTCACGTCCGACCCGAGCTCCTACAATGAGCAGTTCTTC. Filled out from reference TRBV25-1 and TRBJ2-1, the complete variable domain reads EADIYQTPRYLVIGTGKKITLECSQTMGHDKMYWYQQDPGMELHLIHYSYGVNSTEKGDLSSESTVSRIRTEHFPLTLESARPSHTSQYLCASLTSDPSSYNEQFFGPGTRLTVL.

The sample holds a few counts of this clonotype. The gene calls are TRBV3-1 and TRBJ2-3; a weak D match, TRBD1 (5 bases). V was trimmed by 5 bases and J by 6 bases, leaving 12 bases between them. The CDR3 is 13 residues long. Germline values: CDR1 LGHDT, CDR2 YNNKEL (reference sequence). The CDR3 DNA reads TGTGCCAGCAGCACAGGATCCCCTGATACGCAGTATTTT. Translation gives CASSTGSPDTQYF.

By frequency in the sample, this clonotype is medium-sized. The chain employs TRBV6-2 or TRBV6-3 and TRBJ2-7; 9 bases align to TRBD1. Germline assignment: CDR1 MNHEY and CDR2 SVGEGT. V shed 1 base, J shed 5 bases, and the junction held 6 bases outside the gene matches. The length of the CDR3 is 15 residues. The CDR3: CASSYYGQGYDEQYF. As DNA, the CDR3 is TGTGCCAGCAGTTACTATGGACAGGGGTACGACGAGCAGTACTTC.

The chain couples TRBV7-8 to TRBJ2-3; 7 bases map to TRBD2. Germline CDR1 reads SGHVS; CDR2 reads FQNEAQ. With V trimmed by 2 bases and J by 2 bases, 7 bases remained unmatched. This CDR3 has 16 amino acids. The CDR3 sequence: CASSLLLGGPTDTQYF. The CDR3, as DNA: TGTGCCAGCAGCTTATTGTTGGGAGGGCCCACAGATACGCAGTATTTT.

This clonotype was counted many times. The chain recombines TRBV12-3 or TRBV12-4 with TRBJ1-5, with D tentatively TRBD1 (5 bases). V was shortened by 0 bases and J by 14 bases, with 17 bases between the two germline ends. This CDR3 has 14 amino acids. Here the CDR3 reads CASSLAGGNGREHF. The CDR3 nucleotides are TGTGCCAGCAGTTTAGCCGGGGGGAACGGACGAGAGCATTTT.

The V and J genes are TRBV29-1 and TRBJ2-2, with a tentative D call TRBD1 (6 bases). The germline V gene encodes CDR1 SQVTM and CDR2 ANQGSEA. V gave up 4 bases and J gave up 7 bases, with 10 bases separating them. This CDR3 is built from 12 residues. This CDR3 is CSVGTAGGELFF. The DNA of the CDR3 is TGCAGCGTTGGGACAGCTGGCGGGGAGCTGTTTTTT.

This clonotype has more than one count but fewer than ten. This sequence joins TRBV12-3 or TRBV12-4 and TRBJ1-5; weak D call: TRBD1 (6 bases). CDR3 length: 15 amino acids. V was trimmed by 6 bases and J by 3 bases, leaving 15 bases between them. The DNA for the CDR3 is TGTGCCAGCAGCCCCGGGACACTCAACAATCAGCCCCAGCATTTT. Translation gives CASSPGTLNNQPQHF.

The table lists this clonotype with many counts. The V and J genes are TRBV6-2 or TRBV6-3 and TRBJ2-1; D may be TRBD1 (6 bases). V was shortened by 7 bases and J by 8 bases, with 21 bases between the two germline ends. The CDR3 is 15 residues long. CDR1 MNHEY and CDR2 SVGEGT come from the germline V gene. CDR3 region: CASTSSATQGHEQFF. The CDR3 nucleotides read TGTGCCAGCACCTCGTCGGCGACCCAGGGGCATGAGCAGTTCTTC.

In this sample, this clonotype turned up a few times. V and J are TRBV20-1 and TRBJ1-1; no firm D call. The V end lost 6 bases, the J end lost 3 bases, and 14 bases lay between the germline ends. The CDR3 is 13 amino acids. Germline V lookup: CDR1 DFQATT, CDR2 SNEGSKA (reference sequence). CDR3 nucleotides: TGCAGTGCGTTGGCAGGCGACCACACTGAAGCTTTCTTT. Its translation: CSALAGDHTEAFF.

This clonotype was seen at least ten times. This CDR3 reads CASAASAYGYTF. CDR3 nucleotides: TGTGCCAGCGCCGCCTCGGCATATGGCTACACCTTC. V usage is TRBV7-9 and J usage is TRBJ1-2; D is undetermined. The V gene's germline CDR1 is SEHNR and CDR2 FQNEAQ (reference sequence). There are 12 residues in the CDR3. Trimming took 8 bases from V and 5 from J, leaving 12 bases between them.

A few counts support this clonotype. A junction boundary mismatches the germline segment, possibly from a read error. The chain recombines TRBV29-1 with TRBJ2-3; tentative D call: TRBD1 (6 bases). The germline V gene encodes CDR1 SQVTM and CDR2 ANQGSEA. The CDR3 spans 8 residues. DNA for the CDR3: TGCAGCGTTAACAGGGCACCCTTT. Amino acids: CSVNRAPF.

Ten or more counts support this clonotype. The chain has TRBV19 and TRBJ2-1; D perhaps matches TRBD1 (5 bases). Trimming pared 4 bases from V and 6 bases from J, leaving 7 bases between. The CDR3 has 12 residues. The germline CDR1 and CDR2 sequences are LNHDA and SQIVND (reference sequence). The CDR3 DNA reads TGTGCCAGTAGTAGACAGAGCAATGAGCAGTTCTTC. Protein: CASSRQSNEQFF.

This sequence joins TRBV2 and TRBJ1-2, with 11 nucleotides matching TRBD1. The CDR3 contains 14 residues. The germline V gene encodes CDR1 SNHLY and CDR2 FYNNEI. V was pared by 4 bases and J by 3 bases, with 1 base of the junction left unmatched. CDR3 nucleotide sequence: TGTGCCAGCAGTGGGACAGGGGGCTACTATGGCTACACCTTC. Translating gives CASSGTGGYYGYTF. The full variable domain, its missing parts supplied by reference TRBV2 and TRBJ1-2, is EPEVTQTPSHQVTQMGQEVILRCVPISNHLYFYWYRQILGQKVEFLVSFYNNEISEKSEIFDDQFSVERPDGSNFTLKIRSTKLEDSAMYFCASSGTGGYYGYTFGSGTRLTVV.

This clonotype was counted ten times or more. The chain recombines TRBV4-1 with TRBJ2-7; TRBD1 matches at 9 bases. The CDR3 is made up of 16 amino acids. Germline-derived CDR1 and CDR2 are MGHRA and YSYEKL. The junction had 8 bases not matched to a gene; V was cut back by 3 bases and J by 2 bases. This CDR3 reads CASSQHTGGDTYEQYF. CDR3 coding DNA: TGCGCCAGCAGCCAGCATACAGGGGGCGACACCTACGAGCAGTACTTC.

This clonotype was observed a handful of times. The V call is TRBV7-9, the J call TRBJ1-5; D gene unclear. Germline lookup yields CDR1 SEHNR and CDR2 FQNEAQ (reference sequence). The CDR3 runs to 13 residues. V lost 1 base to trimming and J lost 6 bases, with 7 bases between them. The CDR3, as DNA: TGTGCCAGCAGCTTAGACGGAGTTCAGCCCCAGCATTTT. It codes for CASSLDGVQPQHF.

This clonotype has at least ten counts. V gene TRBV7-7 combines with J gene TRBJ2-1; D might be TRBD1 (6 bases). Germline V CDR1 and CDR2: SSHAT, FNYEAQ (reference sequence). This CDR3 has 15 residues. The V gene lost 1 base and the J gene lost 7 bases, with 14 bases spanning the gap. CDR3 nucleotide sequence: TGTGCCAGCAGCTTAGTGTGGGCAGGGGCAAATGAGCAGTTCTTC. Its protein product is CASSLVWAGANEQFF.

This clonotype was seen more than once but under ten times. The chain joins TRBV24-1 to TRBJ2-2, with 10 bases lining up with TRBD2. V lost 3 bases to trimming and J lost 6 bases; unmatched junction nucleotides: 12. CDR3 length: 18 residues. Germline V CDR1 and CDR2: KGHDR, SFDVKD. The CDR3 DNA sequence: TGTGCCACCAGTGATGCTCCCGGGTCTAGCGGGAGCGCCGGGGAGCTGTTTTTT. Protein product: CATSDAPGSSGSAGELFF.

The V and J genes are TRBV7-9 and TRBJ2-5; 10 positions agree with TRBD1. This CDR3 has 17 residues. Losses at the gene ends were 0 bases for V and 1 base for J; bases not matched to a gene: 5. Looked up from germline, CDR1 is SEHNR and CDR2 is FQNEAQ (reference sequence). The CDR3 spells CASSLARTGGTQETQYF. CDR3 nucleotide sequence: TGTGCCAGCAGCTTAGCCCGGACAGGGGGGACCCAAGAGACCCAGTACTTC.

This CDR3 reads CASSLGTLLRELFF. CDR3 sequence (DNA): TGTGCCAGCAGCTTGGGGACCCTTCTCAGGGAGCTGTTTTTT. This rearrangement joins TRBV5-6 to TRBJ2-2; no reliable D call. The germline V and J ends were trimmed by 0 bases and 9 bases, with 12 bases remaining between them. This CDR3 comprises 14 residues. Germline V gene lookup returns CDR1 SGHDT and CDR2 YYEEEE.

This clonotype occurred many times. In nucleotides, the CDR3 is TGTGCCAGCAGCCGATCGCGGGCCCAAGAGACCCAGTACTTC. This encodes CASSRSRAQETQYF. The rearrangement links TRBV11-1 to TRBJ2-5, with a tentative D call TRBD2 (5 bases). The germline V and J ends were trimmed by 5 bases and 1 base, with 11 bases remaining between them. The CDR3 spans 14 residues. CDR1 and CDR2 (germline): SGHAT, FQDESV (reference sequence).

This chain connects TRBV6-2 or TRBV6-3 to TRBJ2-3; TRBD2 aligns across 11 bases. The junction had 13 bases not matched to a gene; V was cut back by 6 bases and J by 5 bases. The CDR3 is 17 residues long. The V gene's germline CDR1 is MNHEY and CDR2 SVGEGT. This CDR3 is CASSDTVAGGPGDTQYF. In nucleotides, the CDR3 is TGTGCCAGCAGCGACACCGTAGCGGGAGGGCCAGGAGATACGCAGTATTTT.

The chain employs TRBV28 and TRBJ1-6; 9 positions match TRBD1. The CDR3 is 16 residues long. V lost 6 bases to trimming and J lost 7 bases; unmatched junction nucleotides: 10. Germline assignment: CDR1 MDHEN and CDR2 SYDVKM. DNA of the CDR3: TGTGCCAGCAGCATAGTCACCGGGACAGGGAATTCACCCCTCCACTTT. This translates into CASSIVTGTGNSPLHF.

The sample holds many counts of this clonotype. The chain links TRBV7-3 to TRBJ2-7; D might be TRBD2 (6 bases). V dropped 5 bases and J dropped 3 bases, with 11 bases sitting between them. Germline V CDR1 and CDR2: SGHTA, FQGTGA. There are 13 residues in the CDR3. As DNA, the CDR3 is TGTGCCAGCAGCCCCTCCGGGAGCTACGAGCAGTACTTC. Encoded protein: CASSPSGSYEQYF. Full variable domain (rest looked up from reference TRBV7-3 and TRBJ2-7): GAGVSQTPSNKVTEKGKYVELRCDPISGHTALYWYRQSLGQGPEFLIYFQGTGAADDSGLPNDRFFAVRPEGSVSTLKIQRTERGDSAVYLCASSPSGSYEQYFGPGTRLTVT.

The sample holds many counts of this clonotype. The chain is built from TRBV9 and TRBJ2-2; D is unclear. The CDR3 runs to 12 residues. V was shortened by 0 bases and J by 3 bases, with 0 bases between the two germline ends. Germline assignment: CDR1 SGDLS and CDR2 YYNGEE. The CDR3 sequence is CASSVDTGELFF. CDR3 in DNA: TGTGCCAGCAGCGTAGACACCGGGGAGCTGTTTTTT. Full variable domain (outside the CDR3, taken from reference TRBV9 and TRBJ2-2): DSGVTQTPKHLITATGQRVTLRCSPRSGDLSVYWYQQSLDQGLQFLIQYYNGEERAKGNILERFSAQQFPDLHSELNLSSLELGDSALYFCASSVDTGELFFGEGSRLTVL.

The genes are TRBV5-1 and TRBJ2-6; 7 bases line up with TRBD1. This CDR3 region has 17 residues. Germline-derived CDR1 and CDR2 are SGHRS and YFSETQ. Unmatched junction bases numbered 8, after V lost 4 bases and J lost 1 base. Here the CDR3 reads CASSPGPQGSGANVLTF. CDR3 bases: TGCGCCAGCAGCCCCGGCCCACAGGGGTCTGGGGCCAACGTCCTGACTTTC. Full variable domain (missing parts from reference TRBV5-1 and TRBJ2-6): KAGVTQTPRYLIKTRGQQVTLSCSPISGHRSVSWYQQTPGQGLQFLFEYFSETQRNKGNFPGRFSGRQFSNSRSEMNVSTLELGDSALYLCASSPGPQGSGANVLTFGAGSRLTVL.

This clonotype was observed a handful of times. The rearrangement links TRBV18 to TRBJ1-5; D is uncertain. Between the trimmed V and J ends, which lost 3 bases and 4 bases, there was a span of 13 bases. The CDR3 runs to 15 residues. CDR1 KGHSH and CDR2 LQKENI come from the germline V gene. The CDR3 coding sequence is TGTGCCAGCTCACCGGCGGTCCGTCCAAATCAGCCCCAGCATTTT. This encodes CASSPAVRPNQPQHF.

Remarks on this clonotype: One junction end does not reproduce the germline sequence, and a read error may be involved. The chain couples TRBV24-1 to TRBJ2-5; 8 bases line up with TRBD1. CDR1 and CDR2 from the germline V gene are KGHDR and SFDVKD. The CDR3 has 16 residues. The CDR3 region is CGTSGQGITGAETQYF. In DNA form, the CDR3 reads TGTGGCACCAGCGGACAGGGAATCACGGGCGCAGAGACCCAGTACTTC.